The entry below describes one TCR beta chain. These data originate in a study of T cell changes during pregnancy in multiple sclerosis. Germline lookup yields CDR1 LNHNV and CDR2 YYDKDF (reference sequence). Trimming removed 0 bases at V and 7 bases at J, with 4 bases between. This CDR3 is 13 amino acids long. Only in-frame clones appear in the TCRdb table, and some are missing; sequencing was by immunoSEQ multiplex PCR. Of tens of thousands of clones in the sample, around nine tenths were seen once. The V call is TRBV15, the J call TRBJ1-6, with unresolved D. Here the sequenced sample was CD4+ T cells from peripheral blood mononuclear cells, taken before pregnancy. The source of this sequence is a female donor with multiple sclerosis, enrolled in a pregnancy study. CDR3 region: CATSRDENSPLHF. Written as DNA, the CDR3 is TGTGCCACCAGCAGAGACGAGAATTCACCCCTCCACTTT.